The 26 T cell receptor beta chains presented below share a single source sample, sequenced in a study of blood T cell repertoires in COVID-19. Sequencing was performed with immunoSEQ multiplex PCR; in TCRdb, only in-frame clones are kept and a portion is missing. The sample records about 380,000 clones, around 87% being singletons. Sequencing input: PBMCs or T cells enriched from blood (not recorded which). These TCRs come from a man aged 30-40 years who had recovered from COVID-19.

The rearrangement links TRBV3-1 (or the pseudogene TRBV3-2) to TRBJ2-1, with D tentatively TRBD2 (6 bases). The CDR3 extends over 15 amino acids. V was clipped by 1 base and J by 7 bases, with 14 bases between them. The germline V gene has CDR1 LGHDT and CDR2 YNNKEL (reference sequence). The CDR3 DNA sequence: TGTGCCAGCAGCCAAGTAGGGACTTACGGTAATGAGCAGTTCTTC. This sequence encodes CASSQVGTYGNEQFF.

This chain uses TRBV6-1 with TRBJ1-1; possible D gene TRBD1, 5 bases. V was cut by 2 bases and J by 3 bases, with 10 bases left in between. CDR3 size: 14 residues. The V gene's germline CDR1 is MNHNS and CDR2 SASEGT. The CDR3: CASSEWRGYTEAFF. CDR3 coding DNA: TGTGCCAGCAGTGAATGGCGGGGGTACACTGAAGCTTTCTTT.

The rearrangement uses TRBV5-1 and TRBJ1-4; TRBD1 might be the D (6 bases). The germline V and J ends were trimmed by 4 bases and 7 bases, with 14 bases remaining between them. This CDR3 comprises 14 residues. CDR1 and CDR2 (germline): SGHRS, YFSETQ. In DNA form, the CDR3 reads TGCGCCAGCAGCGCAGGGGACATTTTTGAAAAACTGTTTTTT. Protein product: CASSAGDIFEKLFF.

The V call is TRBV6-5, the J call TRBJ2-7; D may be TRBD2 (5 bases). CDR1 and CDR2 from the germline V gene are MNHEY and SVGAGI. The CDR3 extends over 14 amino acids. Trimming removed 6 bases at V and 0 bases at J, with 12 bases between. CDR3 sequence reads: CASRVLGSSYEQYF. Written as DNA, the CDR3 is TGTGCCAGCAGGGTACTAGGAAGCTCCTACGAGCAGTACTTC.

The rearrangement links TRBV6-6 to TRBJ2-3; 7 bases match TRBD1. V was clipped by 5 bases and J by 0 bases; unmatched bases: 11. This CDR3 contains 17 residues. The V gene's germline CDR1 is MNHNY and CDR2 SVGAGI (reference sequence). CDR3 bases: TGTGCCAGCAGTCGCTCTCAGGGGGTTAGTAGCACAGATACGCAGTATTTT. Its translation: CASSRSQGVSSTDTQYF.

The gene calls are TRBV25-1 and TRBJ2-1; TRBD2 is a possible D gene (6 bases). This CDR3 region has 15 residues. Germline V CDR1 and CDR2: MGHDK, SYGVNS. V was shortened by 3 bases and J by 3 bases, with 12 bases between the two germline ends. CDR3 loop: CASSDGGLDYNEQFF. DNA of the CDR3: TGTGCCAGCAGTGACGGGGGACTCGACTACAATGAGCAGTTCTTC.

The J gene is TRBJ1-2, the V gene TRBV3-1 (or the pseudogene TRBV3-2); D is perhaps TRBD1 (6 bases). The CDR3 spans 14 residues. Germline V gives CDR1 LGHDT, CDR2 YNNKEL (reference sequence). Trimming cost V 1 base and J 6 bases, with 12 bases left between them. The CDR3, as DNA: TGTGCCAGCAGCCAAGGGAAACAGGGCCATGGCTACACCTTC. Its translation is CASSQGKQGHGYTF.

The rearrangement uses TRBV30 and TRBJ1-4; 9 positions match TRBD1. This CDR3 has 17 residues. Losses at the gene ends were 3 bases for V and 8 bases for J; bases not matched to a gene: 16. The germline CDR1 and CDR2 sequences are GTSNPN and SVGIG (reference sequence). CDR3 sequence reads: CAWSQGQGILLGEKLFF. The CDR3 nucleotides are TGTGCCTGGAGCCAGGGACAGGGAATATTACTTGGGGAAAAACTGTTTTTT.

The J gene is TRBJ1-2, the V gene TRBV4-1, with a tentative D call TRBD1 (6 bases). Trimming took 0 bases from V and 5 from J, leaving 10 bases between them. The CDR3 covers 14 residues. CDR1 is MGHRA, CDR2 YSYEKL, per germline. The DNA for the CDR3 is TGCGCCAGCAGCCAAGAGCCAGGACAGTATGGCTACACCTTC. Encoded protein: CASSQEPGQYGYTF.

The V call is TRBV28, the J call TRBJ1-2, with TRBD1 as a possible D gene (5 bases). CDR1 MDHEN and CDR2 SYDVKM come from the germline V gene. The length of the CDR3 is 12 residues. Trimming shortened V by 4 bases and J by 6 bases, and 9 bases separated the two germline ends. Written as DNA, the CDR3 is TGTGCCAGCAGTTCTGCGACAGATGGCTACACCTTC. Its translation is CASSSATDGYTF.

The gene calls are TRBV6-6 and TRBJ2-1; 7 bases match TRBD1. V lost 6 bases to trimming and J lost 5 bases; unmatched junction nucleotides: 7. Germline CDR1 reads MNHNY; CDR2 reads SVGAGI (reference sequence). This CDR3 spans 14 amino acids. As DNA, the CDR3 is TGTGCCAGCAGAATGACAGGGAAGGACAATGAGCAGTTCTTC. Its protein is CASRMTGKDNEQFF.

The chain links TRBV7-2 to TRBJ2-7; 12 nucleotides agree with TRBD2. Germline CDR1 is SGHTA and CDR2 is FQGNSA. With 6 bases clipped from V and 0 bases from J, the junction kept 3 bases outside the gene matches. The CDR3 extends over 15 amino acids. The CDR3 sequence is CASSRLAGDSYEQYF. CDR3 DNA: TGTGCCAGCAGTCGACTAGCGGGGGACTCCTACGAGCAGTACTTC.

The rearrangement uses TRBV11-2 and TRBJ1-3; maybe TRBD1 (5 bases). The CDR3 length is 16 residues. Germline CDR1 SGHAT, CDR2 FQNNGV. The V gene lost 5 bases and the J gene lost 1 base, with 15 bases spanning the gap. CDR3 nucleotides: TGTGCCAGCAGCACGGGGGGTAAGGGGTCTGGAAACACCATATATTTT. This sequence encodes CASSTGGKGSGNTIYF.

The CDR3 loop is CASSPPRGRVADTQYF. The DNA of the CDR3 is TGTGCCAGCTCACCACCCAGGGGGCGAGTCGCAGATACGCAGTATTTT. J is TRBJ2-3 and V is TRBV18; 8 bases align to TRBD1. The junction had 6 bases not matched to a gene; V was cut back by 0 bases and J by 4 bases. The CDR3 has 16 amino acids. The germline CDR1 and CDR2 sequences are KGHSH and LQKENI. The complete variable domain, with remaining parts taken from reference TRBV18 and TRBJ2-3, reads NAGVMQNPRHLVRRRGQEARLRCSPMKGHSHVYWYRQLPEEGLKFMVYLQKENIIDESGMPKERFSAEFPKEGPSILRIQQVVRGDSAAYFCASSPPRGRVADTQYFGPGTRLTVL.

The rearrangement joins TRBV18 to TRBJ1-2, with unresolved D. This CDR3 spans 12 amino acids. Germline V gene data show CDR1 as KGHSH and CDR2 as LQKENI. V was shortened by 5 bases and J by 5 bases, with 9 bases between the two germline ends. The CDR3: CASSGPDYGYTF. The CDR3 DNA follows: TGTGCCAGCTCAGGTCCAGATTATGGCTACACCTTC.

V gene TRBV11-2 combines with J gene TRBJ2-5, with D possibly matching TRBD1 (6 bases). Trimming pared 3 bases from V and 5 bases from J, leaving 10 bases between. CDR3 length equals 13 residues. Germline V CDR1 and CDR2: SGHAT, FQNNGV. The CDR3 DNA reads TGTGCCAGCAGCTTTGGACAGTCGGAGACCCAGTACTTC. The encoded protein is CASSFGQSETQYF.

The rearrangement links TRBV6-5 to TRBJ1-4; 7 bases line up with TRBD1. Germline lookup yields CDR1 MNHEY and CDR2 SVGAGI. This CDR3 spans 14 amino acids. Trimming cost V 6 bases and J 1 base; bases outside gene matches: 2. CDR3 nucleotide sequence: TGTGCCAGCAGCAACAGGGGAACTAATGAAAAACTGTTTTTT. It encodes CASSNRGTNEKLFF.

The rearrangement uses TRBV5-1 and TRBJ1-2; D is ambiguous. Germline V CDR1 and CDR2: SGHRS, YFSETQ. V dropped 2 bases and J dropped 6 bases, with 8 bases sitting between them. The CDR3 spans 12 residues. This CDR3 reads CASSFREDGYTF. CDR3 nucleotides: TGCGCCAGCAGCTTCCGGGAAGATGGCTACACCTTC.

The V and J genes are TRBV6-2 or TRBV6-3 and TRBJ2-1, with D tentatively TRBD2 (5 bases). The CDR3 has 12 amino acids. Per germline, CDR1 MNHEY and CDR2 SVGEGT. Deletions cut 6 bases from V and 9 bases from J, with 12 bases between. DNA for the CDR3: TGTGCCAGCAGCTTCCGGAGGAGTGAGCAGTTCTTC. This sequence encodes CASSFRRSEQFF.

The V and J genes are TRBV9 and TRBJ2-1; 15 positions agree with TRBD2. Germline CDR1 is SGDLS and CDR2 is YYNGEE. J gave up 3 bases and V 4 bases, and 2 bases lay outside the gene matches. This CDR3 is 16 amino acids long. CDR3 loop: CASSRTSGGVYNEQFF. CDR3 nucleotide sequence: TGTGCCAGCAGCCGGACTAGCGGGGGGGTCTACAATGAGCAGTTCTTC.

The gene calls are TRBV7-2 and TRBJ1-5; D is unclear. Germline CDR1 and CDR2: SGHTA and FQGNSA. V was cut by 2 bases and J by 1 base, with 9 bases left in between. The CDR3 loop spans 15 amino acids. The CDR3 protein is CASSLNIRSNQPQHF. The CDR3 bases are TGTGCCAGCAGCTTAAACATTCGCAGCAATCAGCCCCAGCATTTT.

The J gene is TRBJ2-7, the V gene TRBV7-5; TRBD1, the D gene given by the table, was not confirmed from the DNA. TRBV7-5 is flagged as a pseudogene. The length of the CDR3 is 15 residues. The CDR3 protein is CARRPRDRTSYEQYF. DNA for the CDR3: TGTGCCAGAAGACCCCGGGACAGGACCTCCTACGAGCAGTACTTC.

The CDR3 region is CASSLDQPRGWETQYF. The CDR3 coding sequence is TGTGCCAGCAGCTTAGATCAGCCCCGGGGGTGGGAGACCCAGTACTTC. V gene TRBV11-2 combines with J gene TRBJ2-5; D is possibly TRBD2 (6 bases). Trimming pared 0 bases from V and 5 bases from J, leaving 16 bases between. Per germline, CDR1 SGHAT and CDR2 FQNNGV. This CDR3 is built from 16 residues. Filled out from reference TRBV11-2 and TRBJ2-5, the complete variable domain reads EAGVAQSPRYKIIEKRQSVAFWCNPISGHATLYWYQQILGQGPKLLIQFQNNGVVDDSQLPKDRFSAERLKGVDSTLKIQPAKLEDSAVYLCASSLDQPRGWETQYFGPGTRLLVL.

This CDR3 reads CASSLDLRPGSVPGDYEQYF. The CDR3 DNA reads as TGCGCCAGCAGCTTAGACCTTAGGCCGGGGTCGGTGCCAGGGGACTACGAGCAGTACTTC. The V and J genes are TRBV5-1 and TRBJ2-7; weak D call: TRBD1 (6 bases). This CDR3 spans 20 amino acids. Trimming left V 2 bases short and J 3 bases short, with 30 bases between. The germline V gene has CDR1 SGHRS and CDR2 YFSETQ.

This chain joins TRBV6-1 and TRBJ2-3, with TRBD1 matching 7 bases. With 0 bases clipped from V and 4 bases from J, the junction kept 7 bases outside the gene matches. CDR3 length: 16 residues. Per the germline V gene, CDR1 is MNHNS and CDR2 is SASEGT. The CDR3: CASSEAQGTGADTQYF. As DNA, the CDR3 is TGTGCCAGCAGTGAAGCGCAGGGTACAGGGGCAGATACGCAGTATTTT.

The gene calls are TRBV7-9 and TRBJ2-3; the D gene is possibly TRBD2 (5 bases). This CDR3 contains 16 residues. The V end lost 8 bases, the J end lost 4 bases, and 22 bases lay between the germline ends. The germline V gene has CDR1 SEHNR and CDR2 FQNEAQ (reference sequence). The CDR3 DNA sequence: TGTGCCAGCCTCCTTAAACTAGATTTTCATCCAGATACGCAGTATTTT. As protein: CASLLKLDFHPDTQYF.